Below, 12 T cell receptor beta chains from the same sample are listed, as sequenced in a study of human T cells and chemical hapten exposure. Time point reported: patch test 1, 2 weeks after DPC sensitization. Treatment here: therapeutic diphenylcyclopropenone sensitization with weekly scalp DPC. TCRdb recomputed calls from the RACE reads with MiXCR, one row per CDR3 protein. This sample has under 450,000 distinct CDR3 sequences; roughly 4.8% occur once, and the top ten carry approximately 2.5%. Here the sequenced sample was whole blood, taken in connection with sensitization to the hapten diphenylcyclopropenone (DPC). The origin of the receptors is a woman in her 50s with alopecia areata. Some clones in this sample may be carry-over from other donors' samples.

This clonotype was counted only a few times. The CDR3 nucleotides are TGTGCCAGCAGCCAAAACAACCTACCGGAAGCTTTCTTT. Amino acid sequence: CASSQNNLPEAFF. The V gene is TRBV3-1, the J gene TRBJ1-1; D ambiguous. The ends were cut back, 2 bases at V and 8 bases at J, with 12 bases in the middle. The CDR3 runs 13 residues. The V gene's germline CDR1 is LGHDT and CDR2 YNNKEL (reference sequence).

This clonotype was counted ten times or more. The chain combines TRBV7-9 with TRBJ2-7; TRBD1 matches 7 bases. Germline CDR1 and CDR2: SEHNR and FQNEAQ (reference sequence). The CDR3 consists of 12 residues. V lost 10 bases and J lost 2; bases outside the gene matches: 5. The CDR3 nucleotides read TGTGCCACCCTGGGACAGACCTACGAGCAGTACTTC. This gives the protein CATLGQTYEQYF.

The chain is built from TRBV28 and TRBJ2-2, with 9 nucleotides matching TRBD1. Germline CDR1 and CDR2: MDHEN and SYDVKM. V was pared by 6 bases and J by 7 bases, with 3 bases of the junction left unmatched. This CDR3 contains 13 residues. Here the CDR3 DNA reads TGTGCCAGCAGCCGGACAGGGGACGGGGAGCTGTTTTTT. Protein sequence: CASSRTGDGELFF.

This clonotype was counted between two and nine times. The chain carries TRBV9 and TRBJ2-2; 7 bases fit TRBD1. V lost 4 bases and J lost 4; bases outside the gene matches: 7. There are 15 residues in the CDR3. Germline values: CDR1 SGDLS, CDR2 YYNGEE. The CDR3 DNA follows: TGTGCCAGCAGCCCCCGTCAGGGGGTCACCGGGGAGCTGTTTTTT. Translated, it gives CASSPRQGVTGELFF.

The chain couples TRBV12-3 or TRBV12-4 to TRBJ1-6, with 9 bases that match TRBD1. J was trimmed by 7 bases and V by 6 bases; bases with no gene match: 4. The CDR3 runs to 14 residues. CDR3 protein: CASRRTGVNSPLHF. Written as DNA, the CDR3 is TGTGCCAGCAGACGGACAGGGGTGAATTCACCCCTCCACTTT.

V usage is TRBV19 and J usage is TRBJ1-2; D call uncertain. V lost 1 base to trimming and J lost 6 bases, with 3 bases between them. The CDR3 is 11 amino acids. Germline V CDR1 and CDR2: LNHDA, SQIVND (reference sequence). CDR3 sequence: CASSIVDGYTF. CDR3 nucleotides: TGTGCCAGTAGTATAGTGGATGGCTACACCTTC.

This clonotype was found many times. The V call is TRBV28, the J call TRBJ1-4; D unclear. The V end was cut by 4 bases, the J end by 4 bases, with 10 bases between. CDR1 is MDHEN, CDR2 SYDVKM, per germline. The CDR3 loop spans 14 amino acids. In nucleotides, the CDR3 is TGTGCCAGCAGTTGGACGGACCTTAATGAAAAACTGTTTTTT. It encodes CASSWTDLNEKLFF.

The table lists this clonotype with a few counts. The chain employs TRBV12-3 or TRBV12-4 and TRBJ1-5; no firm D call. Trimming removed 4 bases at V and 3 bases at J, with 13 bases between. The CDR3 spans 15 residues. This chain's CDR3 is CASSSPVEDNQPQHF. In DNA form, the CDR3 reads TGTGCCAGCAGTTCCCCAGTCGAGGACAATCAGCCCCAGCATTTT.

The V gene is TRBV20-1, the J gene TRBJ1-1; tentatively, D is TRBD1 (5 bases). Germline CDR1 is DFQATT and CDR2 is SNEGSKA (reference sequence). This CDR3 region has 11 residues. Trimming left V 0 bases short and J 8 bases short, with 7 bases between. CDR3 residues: CSARDYREAFF. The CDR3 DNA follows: TGCAGTGCTAGAGATTACAGGGAAGCTTTCTTT.

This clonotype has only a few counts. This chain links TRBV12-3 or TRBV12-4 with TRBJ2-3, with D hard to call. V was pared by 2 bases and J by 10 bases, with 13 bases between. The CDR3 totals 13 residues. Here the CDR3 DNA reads TGTGCCAGCAGTTTAATAGGTTGGGAAGCGCAGTATTTT. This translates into CASSLIGWEAQYF.

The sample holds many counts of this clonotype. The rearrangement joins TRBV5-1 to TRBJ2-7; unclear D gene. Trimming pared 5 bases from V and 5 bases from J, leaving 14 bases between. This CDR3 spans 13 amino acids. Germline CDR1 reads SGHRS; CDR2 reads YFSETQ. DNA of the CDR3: TGCGCCAGCAGGAAGTGGGCGAGCGACGAGCAGTACTTC. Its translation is CASRKWASDEQYF.

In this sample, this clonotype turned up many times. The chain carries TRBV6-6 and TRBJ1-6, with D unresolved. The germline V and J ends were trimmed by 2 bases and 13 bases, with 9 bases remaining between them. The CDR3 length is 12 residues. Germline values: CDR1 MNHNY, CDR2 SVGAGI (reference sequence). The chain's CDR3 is CASSYPGLPLHF. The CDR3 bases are TGTGCCAGCAGTTACCCAGGATTGCCCCTCCACTTT.